These 15 T cell receptor beta chains share one sample of origin, sequenced in a study of blood T cell repertoires in COVID-19. The method was immunoSEQ multiplex PCR; TCRdb's version includes in-frame clones alone and lacks a portion of them. The sample records about 210,000 clones, roughly 80% being singletons. Sequences were obtained from peripheral blood. These receptors were collected from a woman between 70 and 85 years old with acute or convalescent COVID-19.

J is TRBJ1-1 and V is TRBV11-3, with TRBD1 matching over 10 bases. The CDR3 is 13 amino acids. The germline gives CDR1 SGHNT, CDR2 YENEEA. The V and J ends lost 5 bases and 7 bases, in that order; junction bases with no gene match: 4. The CDR3 nucleotides are TGTGCCAGCAGCCCCGGGACAGGGGATGAAGCTTTCTTT. This codes for CASSPGTGDEAFF. Full variable domain (remainder filled in from reference TRBV11-3 and TRBJ1-1): EAGVVQSPRYKIIEKKQPVAFWCNPISGHNTLYWYLQNLGQGPELLIRYENEEAVDDSQLPKDRFSAERLKGVDSTLKIQPAELGDSAVYLCASSPGTGDEAFFGQGTRLTVV.

A few counts support this clone. This rearrangement joins TRBV19 to TRBJ1-6; the match to TRBD1 covers 9 bases. The CDR3 contains 15 residues. Germline V gene lookup returns CDR1 LNHDA and CDR2 SQIVND (reference sequence). V shed 6 bases, J shed 9 bases, and the junction held 9 bases outside the gene matches. CDR3 sequence: CASSPGQGSGSPLHF. In DNA, the CDR3 is TGTGCCAGTAGCCCGGGACAGGGATCCGGTTCACCCCTCCACTTT.

This sequence joins TRBV10-3 and TRBJ2-5, with 10 bases matching TRBD2. V dropped 3 bases and J dropped 5; count of bases not matched to a gene: 9. The germline CDR1 and CDR2 sequences are ENHRY and SYGVKD. The CDR3 contains 16 residues. CDR3: CAISDGSGGVDETQYF. The CDR3 nucleotides read TGTGCCATCAGTGATGGAAGCGGGGGGGTTGACGAGACCCAGTACTTC.

The chain links TRBV3-1 (or the pseudogene TRBV3-2) to TRBJ2-5; possible D gene TRBD1, 6 bases. The germline gives CDR1 LGHDT, CDR2 YNNKEL (reference sequence). CDR3 length: 14 residues. V gave up 4 bases and J gave up 5 bases, with 14 bases separating them. The CDR3: CASSLKGGGETQYF. The CDR3 DNA reads as TGTGCCAGCAGCCTTAAAGGGGGTGGGGAGACCCAGTACTTC.

V gene TRBV6-6 combines with J gene TRBJ2-3; 12 bases map to TRBD1. CDR1 MNHNY and CDR2 SVGAGI come from the germline V gene (reference sequence). V lost 9 bases, J lost 6 bases, and 7 bases stayed unmatched. The CDR3 is made up of 14 amino acids. This chain's CDR3 is CASKGQGAGDTQYF. As DNA, the CDR3 is TGTGCCAGTAAGGGACAGGGGGCAGGGGATACGCAGTATTTT.

The gene calls are TRBV6-5 and TRBJ1-2; weak D call: TRBD1 (5 bases). Germline CDR1 and CDR2: MNHEY and SVGAGI. Between the trimmed V and J ends, which lost 0 bases and 7 bases, there was a span of 15 bases. This CDR3 is built from 15 residues. The CDR3 sequence is CASSYSTSQGLGYTF. CDR3 bases: TGTGCCAGCAGTTACTCGACGTCTCAGGGTCTTGGCTACACCTTC.

The gene calls are TRBV7-2 and TRBJ2-2; D is unclear. V dropped 3 bases and J dropped 6 bases, with 8 bases sitting between them. Germline V lookup: CDR1 SGHTA, CDR2 FQGNSA. The CDR3 covers 13 residues. CDR3 sequence (DNA): TGTGCCAGCAGCTTGGTGGGCGCCGGGGAGCTGTTTTTT. It encodes CASSLVGAGELFF.

This clone was observed a handful of times. This chain links TRBV5-1 with TRBJ2-5; perhaps TRBD2 as D (7 bases). This CDR3 is built from 14 residues. Looked up from germline, CDR1 is SGHRS and CDR2 is YFSETQ. Between the trimmed V and J ends, which lost 6 bases and 5 bases, there was a span of 17 bases. Here the CDR3 reads CASNPAGAGETQYF. CDR3 DNA: TGCGCCAGCAATCCGGCGGGGGCTGGGGAGACCCAGTACTTC.

The chain couples TRBV9 to TRBJ2-5; maybe TRBD2 (5 bases). The germline V and J ends were trimmed by 0 bases and 5 bases, with 11 bases remaining between them. The CDR3 is made up of 14 amino acids. Germline-derived CDR1 and CDR2 are SGDLS and YYNGEE. CDR3 in DNA: TGTGCCAGCAGCGTAGGGGTGGCGGGTGAGACCCAGTACTTC. It yields the protein CASSVGVAGETQYF.

This chain joins TRBV30 and TRBJ2-3; the match to TRBD2 covers 13 bases. This CDR3 has 17 amino acids. Trimming removed 2 bases from V and 2 bases from J; junction bases left unmatched: 7. Per the germline V gene, CDR1 is GTSNPN and CDR2 is SVGIG (reference sequence). In nucleotides, the CDR3 is TGTGCCTGGAGTCACGCGACTAGCGGGGGGCTCACAGATACGCAGTATTTT. The encoded protein is CAWSHATSGGLTDTQYF.

This chain connects TRBV5-1 to TRBJ2-5, with 9 bases identical to TRBD2. Germline V gene data show CDR1 as SGHRS and CDR2 as YFSETQ. V gave up 0 bases and J gave up 4 bases; unmatched junction bases: 7. This CDR3 contains 16 residues. The CDR3 sequence: CASSLGATSGGETQYF. The CDR3 DNA follows: TGCGCCAGCAGCTTGGGGGCGACTAGCGGAGGAGAGACCCAGTACTTC.

V gene TRBV5-1 combines with J gene TRBJ2-7; D unclear. Between the trimmed V and J ends, which lost 0 bases and 3 bases, there was a span of 7 bases. The CDR3 loop spans 13 amino acids. The germline V gene has CDR1 SGHRS and CDR2 YFSETQ. The DNA for the CDR3 is TGCGCCAGCAGCTTGGACCCCGGCTACGAGCAGTACGTC. Protein: CASSLDPGYEQYV.

The chain links TRBV2 to TRBJ2-1, with D perhaps TRBD2 (7 bases). V gave up 10 bases and J gave up 6 bases, with 13 bases separating them. The CDR3 length is 12 residues. CDR1 SNHLY and CDR2 FYNNEI come from the germline V gene. In nucleotides, the CDR3 is TGTGCCACCCGTGGGGGGGCCAATGAGCAGTTCTTC. It is translated as CATRGGANEQFF. Together with reference TRBV2 and TRBJ2-1, the CDR3 gives the full variable domain: EPEVTQTPSHQVTQMGQEVILRCVPISNHLYFYWYRQILGQKVEFLVSFYNNEISEKSEIFDDQFSVERPDGSNFTLKIRSTKLEDSAMYFCATRGGANEQFFGPGTRLTVL.

The genes are TRBV7-7 and TRBJ2-7, with 8 nucleotides matching TRBD2. With 5 bases clipped from V and 2 bases from J, the junction kept 14 bases outside the gene matches. The CDR3 extends over 17 amino acids. CDR1 is SSHAT and CDR2 is FNYEAQ in the germline V gene (reference sequence). CDR3 region: CASSPPGGAGAPYEQYF. CDR3 sequence (DNA): TGTGCCAGCAGCCCTCCGGGGGGGGCGGGGGCACCCTACGAGCAGTACTTC.

The chain combines TRBV30 with TRBJ2-3; D gene unclear. V was clipped by 3 bases and J by 4 bases, with 11 bases between them. This CDR3 is 13 amino acids long. Germline V gene lookup returns CDR1 GTSNPN and CDR2 SVGIG (reference sequence). The CDR3 nucleotides read TGTGCCTGGAGCGCCCTGCGCTCAGATACGCAGTATTTT. This translates into CAWSALRSDTQYF.